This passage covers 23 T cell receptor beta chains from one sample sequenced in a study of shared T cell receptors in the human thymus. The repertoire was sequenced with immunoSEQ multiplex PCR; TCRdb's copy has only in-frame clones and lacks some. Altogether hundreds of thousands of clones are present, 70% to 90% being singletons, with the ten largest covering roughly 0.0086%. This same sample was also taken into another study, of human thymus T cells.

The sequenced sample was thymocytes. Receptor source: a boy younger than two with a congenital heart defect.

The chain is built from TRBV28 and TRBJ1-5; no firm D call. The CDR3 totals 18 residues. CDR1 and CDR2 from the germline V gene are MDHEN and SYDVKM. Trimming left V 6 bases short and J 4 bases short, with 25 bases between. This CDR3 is CASRARGTVSPMNQPQHF. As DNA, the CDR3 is TGTGCCAGCAGGGCCCGGGGTACAGTTTCCCCAATGAATCAGCCCCAGCATTTT.

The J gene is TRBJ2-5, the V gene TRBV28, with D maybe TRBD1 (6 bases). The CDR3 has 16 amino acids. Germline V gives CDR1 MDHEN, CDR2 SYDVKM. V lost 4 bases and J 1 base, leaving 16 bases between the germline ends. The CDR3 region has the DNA TGTGCCAGCAGTTCAGACAGGCACAAACGCCAAGAGACCCAGTACTTC. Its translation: CASSSDRHKRQETQYF.

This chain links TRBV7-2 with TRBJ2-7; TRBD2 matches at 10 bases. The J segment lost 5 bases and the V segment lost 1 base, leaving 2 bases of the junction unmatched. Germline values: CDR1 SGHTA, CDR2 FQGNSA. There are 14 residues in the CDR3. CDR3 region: CASSLGLAGDEQYF. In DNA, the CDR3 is TGTGCCAGCAGCTTAGGTCTAGCGGGGGACGAGCAGTACTTC.

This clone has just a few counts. The CDR3 reads CASSLAGQRFKFLTQYF. CDR3 in DNA: TGTGCCAGCAGCTTGGCCGGACAGCGATTCAAGTTCCTCACGCAGTATTTT. This chain joins TRBV5-6 and TRBJ2-3, with a weak D call TRBD1 (6 bases). The CDR3 has 17 residues. Looked up from germline, CDR1 is SGHDT and CDR2 is YYEEEE. The ends were cut back, 0 bases at V and 9 bases at J, with 23 bases in the middle.

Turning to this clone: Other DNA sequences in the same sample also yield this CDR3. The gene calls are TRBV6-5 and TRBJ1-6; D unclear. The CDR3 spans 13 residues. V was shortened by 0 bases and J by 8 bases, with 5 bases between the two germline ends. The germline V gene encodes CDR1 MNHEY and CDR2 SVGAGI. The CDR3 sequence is CASSYSSDSPLHF. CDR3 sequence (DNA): TGTGCCAGCAGTTACTCGTCGGATTCACCCCTCCACTTT.

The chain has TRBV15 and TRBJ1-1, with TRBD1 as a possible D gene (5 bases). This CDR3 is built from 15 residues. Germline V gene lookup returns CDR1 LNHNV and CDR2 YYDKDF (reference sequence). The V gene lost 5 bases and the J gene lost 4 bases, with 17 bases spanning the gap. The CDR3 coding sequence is TGTGCCACCAGCCGGGGGACCCCGAGGGTCACTGAAGCTTTCTTT. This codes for CATSRGTPRVTEAFF.

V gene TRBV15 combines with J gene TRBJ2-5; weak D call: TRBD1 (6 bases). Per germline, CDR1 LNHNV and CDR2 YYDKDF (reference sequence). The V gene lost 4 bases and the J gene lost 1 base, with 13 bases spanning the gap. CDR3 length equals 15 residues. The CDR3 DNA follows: TGTGCCACCAGCAACAACAGGGACCCCCAAGAGACCCAGTACTTC. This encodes CATSNNRDPQETQYF.

The CDR3 DNA follows: TGCGCCAGCAGTGGGATCCCGGGGACTAGACCTCCCAATGAGCAGTTCTTC. This encodes CASSGIPGTRPPNEQFF. The V gene is TRBV10-2, the J gene TRBJ2-1, with 8 bases identical to TRBD2. The CDR3 length is 17 residues. After removal of 4 bases from V and 6 bases from J, the junction contained 14 bases not matched to a gene. Germline assignment: CDR1 WSHSY and CDR2 SAAADI.

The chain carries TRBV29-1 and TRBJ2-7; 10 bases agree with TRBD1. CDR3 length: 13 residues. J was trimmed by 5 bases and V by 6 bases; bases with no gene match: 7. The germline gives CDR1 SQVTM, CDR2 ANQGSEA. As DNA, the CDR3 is TGCAGCGTGGGGGGGGACAGGGGACACGAGCAGTACTTC. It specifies CSVGGDRGHEQYF.

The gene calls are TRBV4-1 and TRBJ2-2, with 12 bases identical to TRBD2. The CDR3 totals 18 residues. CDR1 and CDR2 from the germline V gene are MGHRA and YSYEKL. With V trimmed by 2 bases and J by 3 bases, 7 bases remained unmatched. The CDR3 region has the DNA TGCGCCAGCAGCCAACCGAGACTAGCGGGAGACGACACCGGGGAGCTGTTTTTT. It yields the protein CASSQPRLAGDDTGELFF.

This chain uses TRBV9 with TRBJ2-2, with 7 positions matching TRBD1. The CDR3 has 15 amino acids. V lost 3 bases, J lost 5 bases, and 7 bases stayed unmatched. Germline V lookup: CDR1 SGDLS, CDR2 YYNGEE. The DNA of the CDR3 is TGTGCCAGCAGCGGCCGACAGGGCCAAACCGGGGAGCTGTTTTTT. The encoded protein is CASSGRQGQTGELFF.

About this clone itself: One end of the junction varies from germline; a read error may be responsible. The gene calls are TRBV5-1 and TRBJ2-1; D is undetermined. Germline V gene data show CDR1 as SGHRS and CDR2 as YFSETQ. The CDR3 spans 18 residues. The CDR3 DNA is TGCGCCAGCGGCTTCAAACCTCGGGTCCGACCCCACTACAATGAGCAGTTCTTC. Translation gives CASGFKPRVRPHYNEQFF. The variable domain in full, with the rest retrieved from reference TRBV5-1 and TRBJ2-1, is KAGVTQTPRYLIKTRGQQVTLSCSPISGHRSVSWYQQTPGQGLQFLFEYFSETQRNKGNFPGRFSGRQFSNSRSEMNVSTLELGDSALYLCASGFKPRVRPHYNEQFFGPGTRLTVL.

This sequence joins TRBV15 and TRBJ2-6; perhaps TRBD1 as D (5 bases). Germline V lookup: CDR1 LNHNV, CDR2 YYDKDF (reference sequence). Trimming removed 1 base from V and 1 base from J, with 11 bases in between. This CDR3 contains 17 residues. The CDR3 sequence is CATSRAGFQSGANVLTF. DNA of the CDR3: TGTGCCACCAGCAGAGCAGGGTTCCAATCTGGGGCCAACGTCCTGACTTTC.

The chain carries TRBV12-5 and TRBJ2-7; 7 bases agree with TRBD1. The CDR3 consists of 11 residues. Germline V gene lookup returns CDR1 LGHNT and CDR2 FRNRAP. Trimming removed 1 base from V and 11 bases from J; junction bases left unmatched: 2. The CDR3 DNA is TGTGCTAGTGGTTTGGACACAGGGGAGTACTTC. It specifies CASGLDTGEYF.

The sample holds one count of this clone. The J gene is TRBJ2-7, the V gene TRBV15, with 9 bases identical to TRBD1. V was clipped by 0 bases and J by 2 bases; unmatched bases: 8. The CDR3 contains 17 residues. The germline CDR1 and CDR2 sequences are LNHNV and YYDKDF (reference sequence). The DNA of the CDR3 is TGTGCCACCAGCAGAGATCCCGGACAGGGGATTACCTACGAGCAGTACTTC. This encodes CATSRDPGQGITYEQYF.

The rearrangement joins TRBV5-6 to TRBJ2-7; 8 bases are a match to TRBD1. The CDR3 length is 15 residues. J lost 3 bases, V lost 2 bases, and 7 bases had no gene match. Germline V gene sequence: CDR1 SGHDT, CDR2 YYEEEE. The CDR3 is CASSLRDRTLYEQYF. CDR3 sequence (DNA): TGTGCCAGCAGCTTAAGGGACAGGACTCTCTACGAGCAGTACTTC.

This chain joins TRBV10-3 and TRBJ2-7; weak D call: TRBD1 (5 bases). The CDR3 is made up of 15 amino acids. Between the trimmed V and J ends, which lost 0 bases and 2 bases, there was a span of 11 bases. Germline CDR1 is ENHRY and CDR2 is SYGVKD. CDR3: CAISESELGPYEQYF. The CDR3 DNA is TGTGCCATCAGTGAGTCCGAGCTGGGGCCCTACGAGCAGTACTTC.

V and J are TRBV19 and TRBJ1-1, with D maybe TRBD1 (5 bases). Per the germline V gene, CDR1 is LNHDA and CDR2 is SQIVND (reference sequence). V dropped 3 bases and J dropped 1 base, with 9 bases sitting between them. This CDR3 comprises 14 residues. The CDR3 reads CASSMEGENTEAFF. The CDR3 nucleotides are TGTGCCAGTAGTATGGAAGGGGAGAACACTGAAGCTTTCTTT.

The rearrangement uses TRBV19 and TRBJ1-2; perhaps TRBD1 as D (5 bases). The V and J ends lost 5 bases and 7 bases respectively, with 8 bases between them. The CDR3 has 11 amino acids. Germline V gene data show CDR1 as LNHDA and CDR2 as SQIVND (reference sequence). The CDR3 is CASSAGSGYTF. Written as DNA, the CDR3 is TGTGCCAGTAGTGCAGGGTCTGGCTACACCTTC. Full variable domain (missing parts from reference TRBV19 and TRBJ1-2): DGGITQSPKYLFRKEGQNVTLSCEQNLNHDAMYWYRQDPGQGLRLIYYSQIVNDFQKGDIAEGYSVSREKKESFPLTVTSAQKNPTAFYLCASSAGSGYTFGSGTRLTVV.

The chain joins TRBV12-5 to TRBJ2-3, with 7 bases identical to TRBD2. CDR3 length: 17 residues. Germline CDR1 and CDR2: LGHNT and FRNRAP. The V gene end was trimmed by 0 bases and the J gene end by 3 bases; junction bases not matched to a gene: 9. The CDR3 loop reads CASGLVPPQGGTDTQYF. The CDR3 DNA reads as TGTGCTAGTGGTTTGGTACCCCCGCAGGGAGGGACAGATACGCAGTATTTT.

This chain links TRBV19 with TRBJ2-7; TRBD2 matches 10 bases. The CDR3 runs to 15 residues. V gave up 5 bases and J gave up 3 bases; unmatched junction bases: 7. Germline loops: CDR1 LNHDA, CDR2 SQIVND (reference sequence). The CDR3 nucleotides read TGTGCCAGTAGTGCCGGCTTAGCGGGGGGCTACGAGCAGTACTTC. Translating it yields CASSAGLAGGYEQYF.

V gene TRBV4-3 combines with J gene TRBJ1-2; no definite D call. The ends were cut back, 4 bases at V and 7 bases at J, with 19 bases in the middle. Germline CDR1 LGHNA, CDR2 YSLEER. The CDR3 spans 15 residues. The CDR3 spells CASSPLRISSAGYTF. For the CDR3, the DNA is TGCGCCAGCAGCCCCTTGAGGATCTCCTCGGCTGGCTACACCTTC.

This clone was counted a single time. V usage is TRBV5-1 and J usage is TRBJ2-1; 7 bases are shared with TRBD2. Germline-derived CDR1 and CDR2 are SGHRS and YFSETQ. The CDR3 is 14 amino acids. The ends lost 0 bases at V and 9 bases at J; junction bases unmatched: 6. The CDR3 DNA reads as TGCGCCAGCAGCTTGGCGGGGGGTAGGGGTGAGCAGTTCTTC. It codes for CASSLAGGRGEQFF.